The TCR beta chain under discussion was sequenced for a study of T-cell reconstitution after alpha-beta-depleted transplantation in children. Trimming stripped 6 bases from V and 2 bases from J, with 15 bases between. The germline V gene has CDR1 SGHNT and CDR2 YENEEA. The CDR3 has 15 amino acids. A library of TCRbeta sequences, prepared with unique molecular identifiers, was generated. TCRdb re-derived calls from the PCR reads in MiXCR, one entry per CDR3 protein. The sample holds about 91,000 distinct CDR3 sequences, 7% to 10% seen once. The V and J genes are TRBV11-3 and TRBJ2-3; D gene ambiguous. The source of this sequence is a human donor who donated a stem cell graft to a child with congenital amegakaryocytic thrombocytopenia. This specimen was PBMCs from the stem cell graft donor, taken from the stem cell graft. The CDR3 spells CASSSRETLTDTQYF. The DNA of the CDR3 is TGTGCCAGCAGTTCAAGAGAGACCCTCACAGATACGCAGTATTTT. Complete variable domain (other parts from reference TRBV11-3 and TRBJ2-3): EAGVVQSPRYKIIEKKQPVAFWCNPISGHNTLYWYLQNLGQGPELLIRYENEEAVDDSQLPKDRFSAERLKGVDSTLKIQPAELGDSAVYLCASSSRETLTDTQYFGPGTRLTVL.